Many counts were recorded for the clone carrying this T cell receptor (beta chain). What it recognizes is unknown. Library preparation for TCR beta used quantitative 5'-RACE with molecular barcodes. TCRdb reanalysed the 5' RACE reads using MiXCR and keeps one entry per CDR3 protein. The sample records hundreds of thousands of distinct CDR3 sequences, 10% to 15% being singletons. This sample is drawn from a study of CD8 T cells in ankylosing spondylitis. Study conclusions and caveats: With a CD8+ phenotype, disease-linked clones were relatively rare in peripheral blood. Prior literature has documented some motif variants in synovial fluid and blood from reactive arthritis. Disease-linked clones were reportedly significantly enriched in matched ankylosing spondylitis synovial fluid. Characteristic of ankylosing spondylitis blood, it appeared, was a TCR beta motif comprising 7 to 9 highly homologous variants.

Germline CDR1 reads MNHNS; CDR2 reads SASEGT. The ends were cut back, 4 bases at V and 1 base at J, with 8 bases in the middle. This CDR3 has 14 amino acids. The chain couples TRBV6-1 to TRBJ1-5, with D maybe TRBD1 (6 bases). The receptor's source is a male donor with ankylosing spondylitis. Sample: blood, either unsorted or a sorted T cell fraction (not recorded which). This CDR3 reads CASSGQGSNQPQHF. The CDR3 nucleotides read TGTGCCAGCAGTGGGCAGGGGAGCAATCAGCCCCAGCATTTT.